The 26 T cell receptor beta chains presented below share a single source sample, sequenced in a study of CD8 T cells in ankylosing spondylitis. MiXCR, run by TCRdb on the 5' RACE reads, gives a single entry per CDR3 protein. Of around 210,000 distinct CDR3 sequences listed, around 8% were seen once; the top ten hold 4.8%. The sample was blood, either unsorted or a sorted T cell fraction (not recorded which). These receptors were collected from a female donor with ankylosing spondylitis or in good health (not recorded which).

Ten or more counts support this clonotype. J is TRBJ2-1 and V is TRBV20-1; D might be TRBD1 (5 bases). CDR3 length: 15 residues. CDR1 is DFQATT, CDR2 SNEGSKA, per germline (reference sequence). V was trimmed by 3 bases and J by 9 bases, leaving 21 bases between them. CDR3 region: CSASQLGVGGGEQFF. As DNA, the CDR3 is TGCAGTGCTAGCCAGCTAGGGGTCGGTGGTGGTGAGCAGTTCTTC.

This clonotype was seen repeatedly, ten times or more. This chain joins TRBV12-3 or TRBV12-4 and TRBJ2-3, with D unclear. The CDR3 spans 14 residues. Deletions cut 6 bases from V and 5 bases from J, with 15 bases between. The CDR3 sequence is CASSLPTHRDTQYF. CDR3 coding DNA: TGTGCCAGCAGCCTCCCCACTCACCGAGATACGCAGTATTTT.

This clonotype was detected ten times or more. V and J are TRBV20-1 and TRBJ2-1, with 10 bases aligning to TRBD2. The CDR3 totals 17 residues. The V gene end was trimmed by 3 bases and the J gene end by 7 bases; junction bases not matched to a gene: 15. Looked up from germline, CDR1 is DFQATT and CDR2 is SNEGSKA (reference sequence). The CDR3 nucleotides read TGCAGTGCTAGTCAGGGTGCTAGCGGGAGATTAAGGAATGAGCAGTTCTTC. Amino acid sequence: CSASQGASGRLRNEQFF.

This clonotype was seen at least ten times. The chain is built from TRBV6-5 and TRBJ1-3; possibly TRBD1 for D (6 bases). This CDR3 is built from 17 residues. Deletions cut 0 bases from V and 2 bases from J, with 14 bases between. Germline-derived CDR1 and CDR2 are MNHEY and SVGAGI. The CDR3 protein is CASSYSTTGTAGNTIYF. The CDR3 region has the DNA TGTGCCAGCAGTTACTCAACAACAGGGACTGCTGGAAACACCATATATTTT.

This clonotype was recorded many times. This chain's CDR3 is CASSIQGQGGTGELFF. The CDR3 region has the DNA TGTGCCAGCAGCATTCAGGGCCAGGGGGGTACCGGGGAGCTGTTTTTT. This chain connects TRBV28 to TRBJ2-2, with D maybe TRBD1 (7 bases). Trimming took 6 bases from V and 5 from J, leaving 19 bases between them. CDR3 length equals 16 residues. The V gene's germline CDR1 is MDHEN and CDR2 SYDVKM. The whole variable domain, remainder taken from reference TRBV28 and TRBJ2-2, is DVKVTQSSRYLVKRTGEKVFLECVQDMDHENMFWYRQDPGLGLRLIYFSYDVKMKEKGDIPEGYSVSREKKERFSLILESASTNQTSMYLCASSIQGQGGTGELFFGEGSRLTVL.

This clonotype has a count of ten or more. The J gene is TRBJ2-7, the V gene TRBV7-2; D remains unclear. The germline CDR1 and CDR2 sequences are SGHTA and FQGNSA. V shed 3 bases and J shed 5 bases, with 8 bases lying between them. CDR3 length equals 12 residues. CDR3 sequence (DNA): TGTGCCAGCAGCTTTGTATCCAACGAGCAGTACTTC. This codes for CASSFVSNEQYF.

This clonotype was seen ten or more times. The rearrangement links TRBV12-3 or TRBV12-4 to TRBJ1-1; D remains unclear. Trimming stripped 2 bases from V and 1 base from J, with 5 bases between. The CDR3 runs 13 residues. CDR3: CASSLMGNTEAFF. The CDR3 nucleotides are TGTGCCAGCAGTTTAATGGGGAACACTGAAGCTTTCTTT.

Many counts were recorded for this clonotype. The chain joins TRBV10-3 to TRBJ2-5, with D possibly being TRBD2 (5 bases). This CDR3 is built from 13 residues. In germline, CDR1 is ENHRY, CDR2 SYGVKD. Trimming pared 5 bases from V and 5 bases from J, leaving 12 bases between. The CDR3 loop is CAISYRTEETQYF. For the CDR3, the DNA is TGTGCCATCAGTTATCGGACTGAGGAGACCCAGTACTTC.

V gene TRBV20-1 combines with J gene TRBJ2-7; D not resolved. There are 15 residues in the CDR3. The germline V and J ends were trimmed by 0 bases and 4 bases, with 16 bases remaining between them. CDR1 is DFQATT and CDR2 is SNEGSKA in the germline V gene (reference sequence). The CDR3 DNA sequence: TGCAGTGCTAGAGATGGAAAGGGTGGGCGGTACGAGCAGTACTTC. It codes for CSARDGKGGRYEQYF.

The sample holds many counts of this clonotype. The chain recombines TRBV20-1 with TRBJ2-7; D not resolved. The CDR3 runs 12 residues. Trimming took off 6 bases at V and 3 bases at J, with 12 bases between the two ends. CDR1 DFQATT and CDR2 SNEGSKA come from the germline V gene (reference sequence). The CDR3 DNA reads TGCAGTGCCCGGAATAGTTTCTACGAGCAGTACTTC. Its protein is CSARNSFYEQYF.

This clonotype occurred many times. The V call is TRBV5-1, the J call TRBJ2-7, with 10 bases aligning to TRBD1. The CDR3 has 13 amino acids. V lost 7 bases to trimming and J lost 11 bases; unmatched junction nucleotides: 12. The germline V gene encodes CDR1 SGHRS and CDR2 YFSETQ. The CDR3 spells CASRSFGQGEKYF. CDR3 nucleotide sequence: TGCGCCAGCCGTAGCTTCGGACAGGGGGAGAAGTACTTC.

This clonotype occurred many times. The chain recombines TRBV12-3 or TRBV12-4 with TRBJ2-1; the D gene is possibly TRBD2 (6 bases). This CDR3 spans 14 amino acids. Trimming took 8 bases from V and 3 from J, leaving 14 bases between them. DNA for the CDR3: TGTGCCAGCGGGGGGACGGGGAGCTACAATGAGCAGTTCTTC. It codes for CASGGTGSYNEQFF.

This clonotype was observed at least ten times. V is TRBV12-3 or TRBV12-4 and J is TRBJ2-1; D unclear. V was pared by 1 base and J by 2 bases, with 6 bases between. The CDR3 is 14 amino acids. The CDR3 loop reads CASSLEGTYNEQFF. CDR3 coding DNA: TGTGCCAGCAGTTTAGAGGGCACCTACAATGAGCAGTTCTTC.

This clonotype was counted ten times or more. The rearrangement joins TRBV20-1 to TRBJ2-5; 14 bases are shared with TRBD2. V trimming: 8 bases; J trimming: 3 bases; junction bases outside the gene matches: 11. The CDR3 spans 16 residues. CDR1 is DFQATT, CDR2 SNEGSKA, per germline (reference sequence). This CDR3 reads CSLEFPGLAGEETQYF. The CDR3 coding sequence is TGCAGTCTAGAATTTCCGGGACTAGCGGGAGAAGAGACCCAGTACTTC.

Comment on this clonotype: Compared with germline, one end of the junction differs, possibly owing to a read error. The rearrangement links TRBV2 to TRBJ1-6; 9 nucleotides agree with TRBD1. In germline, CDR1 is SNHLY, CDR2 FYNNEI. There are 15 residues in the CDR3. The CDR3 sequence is CVSRTGEGYNSPLHF. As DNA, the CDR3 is TGTGTCAGCAGGACAGGGGAGGGTTATAATTCACCCCTCCACTTT.

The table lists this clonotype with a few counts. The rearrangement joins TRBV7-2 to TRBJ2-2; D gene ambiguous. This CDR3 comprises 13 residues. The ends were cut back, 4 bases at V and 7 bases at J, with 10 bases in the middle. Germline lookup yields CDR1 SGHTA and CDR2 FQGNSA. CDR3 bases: TGTGCCAGCAGCTCCCACCCGGGCGGGGAGCTGTTTTTT. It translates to CASSSHPGGELFF.

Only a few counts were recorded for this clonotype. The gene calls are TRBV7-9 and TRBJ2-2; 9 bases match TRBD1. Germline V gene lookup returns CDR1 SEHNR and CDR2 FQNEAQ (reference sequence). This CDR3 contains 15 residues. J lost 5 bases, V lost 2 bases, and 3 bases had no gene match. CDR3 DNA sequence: TGTGCCAGCAGCTTAATAGGACAGGGGACCGGGGAGCTGTTTTTT. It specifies CASSLIGQGTGELFF.

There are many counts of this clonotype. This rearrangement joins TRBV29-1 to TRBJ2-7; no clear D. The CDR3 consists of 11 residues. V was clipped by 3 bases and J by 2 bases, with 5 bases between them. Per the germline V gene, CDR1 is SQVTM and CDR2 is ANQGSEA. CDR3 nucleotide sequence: TGCAGCGTTGATGGTACCTACGAGCAGTACTTC. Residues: CSVDGTYEQYF.

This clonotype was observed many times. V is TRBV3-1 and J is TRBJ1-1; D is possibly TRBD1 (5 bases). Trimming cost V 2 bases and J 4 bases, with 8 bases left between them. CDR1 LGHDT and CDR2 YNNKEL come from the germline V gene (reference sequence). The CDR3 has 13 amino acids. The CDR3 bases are TGTGCCAGCAGCCAACCAGGGCGCACTGAAGCTTTCTTT. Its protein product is CASSQPGRTEAFF.

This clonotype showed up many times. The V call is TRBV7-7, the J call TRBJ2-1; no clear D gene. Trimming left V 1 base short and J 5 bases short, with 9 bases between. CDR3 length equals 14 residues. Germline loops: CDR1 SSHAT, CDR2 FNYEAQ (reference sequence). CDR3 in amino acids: CASSLEGQNNEQFF. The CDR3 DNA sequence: TGTGCCAGCAGCTTAGAAGGTCAGAACAATGAGCAGTTCTTC.

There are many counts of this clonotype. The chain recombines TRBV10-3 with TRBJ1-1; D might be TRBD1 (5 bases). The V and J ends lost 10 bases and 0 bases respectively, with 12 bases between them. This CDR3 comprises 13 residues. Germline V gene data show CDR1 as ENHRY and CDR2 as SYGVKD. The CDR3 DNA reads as TGTGCCACCAGACAGCGGTTGAACACTGAAGCTTTCTTT. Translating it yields CATRQRLNTEAFF.

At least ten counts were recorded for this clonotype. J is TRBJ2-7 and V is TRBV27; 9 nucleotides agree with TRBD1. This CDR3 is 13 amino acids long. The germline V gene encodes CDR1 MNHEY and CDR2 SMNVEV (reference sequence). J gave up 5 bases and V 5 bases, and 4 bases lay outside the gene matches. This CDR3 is CASSQGTGNEQYF. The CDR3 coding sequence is TGTGCCAGCAGTCAAGGGACAGGGAACGAGCAGTACTTC.

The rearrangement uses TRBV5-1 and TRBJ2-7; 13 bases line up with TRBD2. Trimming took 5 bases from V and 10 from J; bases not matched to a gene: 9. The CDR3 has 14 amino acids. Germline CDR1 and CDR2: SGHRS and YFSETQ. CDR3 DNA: TGCGCCAGCAGTCCTGGACTAGCGGGAGAGGGCCAGTACTTC. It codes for CASSPGLAGEGQYF.

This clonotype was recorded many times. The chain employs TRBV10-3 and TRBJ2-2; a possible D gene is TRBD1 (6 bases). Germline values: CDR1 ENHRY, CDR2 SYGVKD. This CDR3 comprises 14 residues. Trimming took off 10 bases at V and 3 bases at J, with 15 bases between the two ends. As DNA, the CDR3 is TGTGCCACCCAGGCAGGGGCCGACACCGGGGAGCTGTTTTTT. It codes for CATQAGADTGELFF.

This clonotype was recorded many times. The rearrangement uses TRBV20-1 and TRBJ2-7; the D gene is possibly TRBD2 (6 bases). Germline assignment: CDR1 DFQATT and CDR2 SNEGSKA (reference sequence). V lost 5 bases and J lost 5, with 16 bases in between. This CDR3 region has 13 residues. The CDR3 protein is CSALAGSYHEQYF. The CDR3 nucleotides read TGCAGTGCTCTCGCCGGGAGTTATCACGAGCAGTACTTC.

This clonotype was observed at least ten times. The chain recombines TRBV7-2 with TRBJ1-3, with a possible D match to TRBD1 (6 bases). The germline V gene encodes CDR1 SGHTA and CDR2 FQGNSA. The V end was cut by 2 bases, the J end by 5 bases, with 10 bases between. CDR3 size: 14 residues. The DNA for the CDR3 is TGTGCCAGCAGCTTAATGGGGGCGAGAAACACCATATATTTT. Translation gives CASSLMGARNTIYF. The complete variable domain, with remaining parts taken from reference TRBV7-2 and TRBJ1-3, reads GAGVSQSPSNKVTEKGKDVELRCDPISGHTALYWYRQSLGQGLEFLIYFQGNSAPDKSGLPSDRFSAERTGGSVSTLTIQRTQQEDSAVYLCASSLMGARNTIYFGEGSWLTVV.